This TCR beta chain was profiled in a study of T cell responses to AZD1222 COVID-19 vaccine. Whole-study context: Pooling covered second doses at about 4 or about 12 weeks.

Losses at the gene ends were 4 bases for V and 3 bases for J; bases not matched to a gene: 5. Looked up from germline, CDR1 is LGHDT and CDR2 is YNNKEL (reference sequence). This CDR3 contains 16 residues. Study observations and caveats: White British people made up most donors, females outnumbered males, and clonal diversity was possibly underestimated. Spike-wide coverage was observed for vaccine-associated CD4 TCRs, with dominant responses at 160-218 and 743-854. Seropositive AZD1222 recipients at baseline numbered only five or six.

Clones were sequenced by immunoSEQ multiplex PCR, and TCRdb holds only the in-frame ones, with some missing. The repertoire holds 130,000 to 150,000 clones, with roughly 92% as singletons. In the case of this clone: Antigen: not known.

The genes are TRBV3-1 (or the pseudogene TRBV3-2) and TRBJ2-3, with TRBD2 matching over 12 bases. The clonotype comes from an adult in good health. The sample was peripheral blood, taken on day 0 of AZD1222 vaccination. This CDR3 reads CASSLMTSGRTDTQYF. The CDR3 DNA is TGTGCCAGCAGCCTAATGACTAGCGGGAGAACAGATACGCAGTATTTT.